Listed below are T cell receptor beta chains from one sample, sequenced in a study of beta chain features in type 1 diabetes. Some clones are missing from TCRdb's copy, which holds only in-frame ones; the method was immunoSEQ multiplex PCR. The sample carries roughly 170,000 clones, less than 15% recorded once. Sequencing was performed on central memory CD4+ T cells from blood. The receptor source for this set is a woman aged 18-30 years in good health. Both conserved end residues are trimmed from each CDR3. Each record gives: V gene, J gene, CDR3 length, CDR3 protein.

TRBV9,TRBJ2-3,14,ASSVMSREVTDTQY
TRBV4-3,TRBJ1-2,13,ASSQDLGDRGGYT
TRBV5-1,TRBJ1-3,13,ASSLVSGTGNTIY
TRBV30,TRBJ1-3,12,AWDGARGGNTIY
TRBV7-7,TRBJ2-5,11,ASSLDRGETQY
TRBV4-3,TRBJ2-1,13,ASSQGTSGDNEQF
TRBV7-6,TRBJ2-5,7,ALEVTQY
TRBV9,TRBJ2-5,15,ASSVALSGPGEETQY
TRBV6-1,TRBJ2-1,13,ASSESDPRYNEQF
TRBV5-6,TRBJ1-2,13,ASGRGTETNYGYT
TRBV18,TRBJ2-2,13,ASSPAGAKTGELF
TRBV19,TRBJ2-3,14,ASSIQPGLSTDTQY
TRBV7-2,TRBJ1-2,13,ASSTYGQGANGYT
TRBV28,TRBJ1-5,13,ASSSGGHSHQPQH
TRBV6-1,TRBJ2-2,13,ASRSGQGGTGELF
TRBV23-1,TRBJ2-3,14,ASSQSASGSLDTQY
TRBV7-9,TRBJ1-2,14,ASSLLRDRVPYGYT
TRBV5-4,TRBJ2-3,14,ASSLPLAGARDTQY
TRBV28,TRBJ2-7,10,ASSFSTYEQY
TRBV18,TRBJ2-7,12,ASSPGQALHEQY
TRBV6-5,TRBJ2-7,12,ASSSWTGSYEQY
TRBV5-4,TRBJ2-7,12,ASSHGTSEYEQY
TRBV30,TRBJ2-3,13,AWSVLAGSTDTQY
TRBV27,TRBJ1-2,12,ASSFRGMGSGYT
TRBV5-6,TRBJ1-2,11,ASSLEPSGGYT
TRBV29-1,TRBJ1-1,12,SVDQMTGTVEAF
TRBV28,TRBJ2-7,12,ASISGQVENEQY
TRBV10-3,TRBJ2-1,10,AISAQDNEQF
TRBV27,TRBJ2-3,14,ASSLAASWRGDTQY
TRBV29-1,TRBJ1-5,11,SVTGTSNQPQH
TRBV27,TRBJ2-7,11,ASSLDRAAEQY
TRBV28,TRBJ2-7,13,ASNIRGSGRPEQY
TRBV6-5,TRBJ1-5,11,ASSDSRDQPQH
TRBV10-3,TRBJ2-5,12,ATASREVQETQY
TRBV4-1,TRBJ1-5,13,ASSQPDRGNQPQH
TRBV11-3,TRBJ2-5,15,ASSLTGPMGAQETQY
TRBV11-2,TRBJ1-4,13,ASSLTGTPNEKLF
TRBV10-3,TRBJ2-4,10,AIRNREGIQY
TRBV19,TRBJ1-4,12,ASSPRGLSEKLF
TRBV10-3,TRBJ2-5,12,AISRTGGQETQY
TRBV15,TRBJ2-1,14,ATSRTQGVTYNEQF